These T cell receptor beta chains were read from a single sample in a study of blood T cells in healthy people across ages. TCRdb passed the 5' RACE reads through MiXCR, listing each CDR3 protein once. The table lists roughly 680,000 distinct CDR3 sequences, over 40% of them singletons. The sequenced sample was blood. Receptors were obtained from a woman older than 75 in good health. Each CDR3 is given with its conserved first and last residue. A D gene is named only where the DNA matches it firmly. Size is omitted from some rows. Given values are once, few, many or a class for expanded clones.

v_gene	j_gene	d_gene	abundance	len	CDR3aa	CDR3nt
TRBV4-3	TRBJ1-6	-	-	16	CASSQDRGYYNSPLHF	TGCGCCAGCAGCCAAGATCGGGGGTACTATAATTCACCCCTCCACTTT
TRBV3-1	TRBJ2-3	-	-	16	CASSQGGASNTDTQYF	TGTGCCAGCAGCCAAGGTGGTGCGTCAAACACAGATACGCAGTATTTT
TRBV4-2	TRBJ1-4	-	many	17	CASSQEEQFATNEKLFF	TGTGCCAGCAGCCAAGAAGAACAGTTTGCAACTAATGAAAAACTGTTTTTT
TRBV5-1	TRBJ2-3	TRBD1	-	12	CASSFGQGMQYF	TGCGCCAGCAGCTTCGGACAGGGGATGCAGTATTTT
TRBV12-3/TRBV12-4	TRBJ2-7	TRBD2	-	15	CASSLDSGGAYEQYF	TGTGCCAGCAGTTTAGACAGCGGGGGGGCCTACGAGCAGTACTTC
TRBV2	TRBJ2-7	-	-	13	CASQRRVHNEQYF	TGTGCCAGCCAACGGAGGGTCCACAATGAGCAGTACTTC
TRBV20-1	TRBJ1-5	TRBD1	few	13	CSATGQQRQPQHF	TGCAGTGCTACGGGACAGCAGCGTCAGCCCCAGCATTTT
TRBV11-2	TRBJ2-1	TRBD1	-	15	CASSLVQGPPDEQFF	TGTGCCAGCAGCTTAGTACAGGGGCCCCCCGATGAGCAGTTCTTC
TRBV12-3/TRBV12-4	TRBJ1-1	TRBD1	few	13	CASRQGGWTEAFF	TGTGCCAGCAGACAGGGGGGTTGGACTGAAGCTTTCTTT
TRBV3-1	TRBJ2-1	-	many	12	CASSQDGDEQFF	TGTGCCAGCAGCCAAGATGGGGATGAGCAGTTCTTC
TRBV27	TRBJ2-7	-	-	13	CASSFSLGNEQYF	TGTGCCAGCAGTTTCAGTTTGGGAAACGAGCAGTACTTC
TRBV20-1	TRBJ1-4	-	-	15	CSARDQGRFYEKLFF	TGCAGTGCTAGAGATCAAGGGCGGTTCTATGAAAAACTGTTTTTT
TRBV6-5	TRBJ2-2	TRBD2	-	18	CASSYSLVGGLDTGELFF	TGTGCCAGCAGTTATAGTTTGGTGGGAGGGCTGGACACCGGGGAGCTGTTTTTT
TRBV12-3/TRBV12-4	TRBJ2-5	-	-	13	CASSREAQETQYF	TGTGCCAGCAGTAGGGAAGCCCAAGAGACCCAGTACTTC
TRBV5-1	TRBJ2-1	TRBD2	many	16	CASSLELAGPYNEQFF	TGCGCCAGCAGCTTGGAACTAGCGGGACCCTACAATGAGCAGTTCTTC
TRBV18	TRBJ2-7	-	once	13	CASSSSQAYEQYF	TGTGCCAGCTCGTCGTCCCAGGCCTACGAGCAGTACTTC